Below, 25 T cell receptor beta chains from the same sample are listed, as sequenced in a study of cytomegalovirus exposure and HLA in healthy donors. It was with 60 Vbeta and 13 Jbeta primers that the PCR ran. TCRdb keeps only in-frame clones here, not all; method: immunoSEQ multiplex PCR. The sample holds roughly 150,000 clones, around 80% seen once. The sequencing input was PBMCs. The receptors derive from a boy aged 2 to 9 in good health and CMV-seronegative.

This chain joins TRBV5-1 and TRBJ1-2; D not resolved. CDR3 size: 13 residues. The V end lost 4 bases, the J end lost 5 bases, and 12 bases lay between the germline ends. Germline V gene lookup returns CDR1 SGHRS and CDR2 YFSETQ. The DNA of the CDR3 is TGCGCCAGCAGCCCCCTTAGTCGTTATGGCTACACCTTC. Residues: CASSPLSRYGYTF.

This sequence joins TRBV10-1 and TRBJ2-1; 9 bases align to TRBD2. V dropped 4 bases and J dropped 8; count of bases not matched to a gene: 9. The CDR3 runs to 15 residues. Germline CDR1 is WNHNN and CDR2 is SYGVQD (reference sequence). The CDR3 sequence is CASSGRGRARDEQFF. For the CDR3, the DNA is TGCGCCAGCAGTGGTCGCGGGAGGGCCAGGGATGAGCAGTTCTTC.

This chain uses TRBV28 with TRBJ1-4; TRBD1 might be the D (6 bases). The CDR3 is made up of 14 amino acids. Trimming pared 7 bases from V and 8 bases from J, leaving 17 bases between. Germline CDR1 and CDR2: MDHEN and SYDVKM. DNA for the CDR3: TGTGCCAGCATGGGGGCTCTCTCCGGGGAAAAACTGTTTTTT. It specifies CASMGALSGEKLFF.

This clone was observed once. The chain is built from TRBV10-3 and TRBJ2-5; 11 bases match TRBD2. CDR1 ENHRY and CDR2 SYGVKD come from the germline V gene. This CDR3 is 16 amino acids long. With 9 bases clipped from V and 4 bases from J, the junction kept 13 bases outside the gene matches. In DNA, the CDR3 is TGTGCCATGCGTAGCGGGAGGGCCGCGGACCCAGAGACCCAGTACTTC. Translated, it gives CAMRSGRAADPETQYF.

The chain has TRBV20-1 and TRBJ2-1; D unclear. The CDR3 is 11 residues long. V was pared by 4 bases and J by 9 bases, with 10 bases between. CDR1 and CDR2 (germline): DFQATT, SNEGSKA (reference sequence). CDR3 sequence (DNA): TGCAGTGCTATCACGGTCGGTGAGCAGTTCTTC. Its translation is CSAITVGEQFF.

V gene TRBV11-1 combines with J gene TRBJ2-7, with 7 bases fitting TRBD1. This CDR3 contains 14 residues. After removal of 5 bases from V and 4 bases from J, the junction contained 8 bases not matched to a gene. Germline V lookup: CDR1 SGHAT, CDR2 FQDESV (reference sequence). The CDR3 region has the DNA TGTGCCAGCAGCCGACCGGGACAGAAATACGAGCAGTACTTC. This gives the protein CASSRPGQKYEQYF. The entire variable domain, with the rest obtained from reference TRBV11-1 and TRBJ2-7, is as follows: EAEVAQSPRYKITEKSQAVAFWCDPISGHATLYWYRQILGQGPELLVQFQDESVVDDSQLPKDRFSAERLKGVDSTLKIQPAELGDSAMYLCASSRPGQKYEQYFGPGTRLTVT.

As DNA, the CDR3 is TGTGCCAGCAGTTTCCCCGGGACAGGGGGCACTGAAGCTTTCTTT. Translation: CASSFPGTGGTEAFF. This rearrangement joins TRBV7-9 to TRBJ1-1, with 11 positions matching TRBD1. The V and J ends lost 6 bases and 4 bases, in that order; junction bases with no gene match: 7. Germline-derived CDR1 and CDR2 are SEHNR and FQNEAQ (reference sequence). The CDR3 covers 15 residues.

This sequence joins TRBV19 and TRBJ1-2, with 7 positions matching TRBD1. Germline V gene sequence: CDR1 LNHDA, CDR2 SQIVND (reference sequence). The trim removed 8 bases at V and 8 bases at J, leaving 8 bases unmatched. This CDR3 region has 12 residues. The CDR3 loop is CASGVGDRGYTF. As DNA, the CDR3 is TGTGCCAGTGGTGTAGGGGACAGAGGCTACACCTTC.

The V and J genes are TRBV30 and TRBJ2-7; no clear D. CDR3 length: 13 residues. Per the germline V gene, CDR1 is GTSNPN and CDR2 is SVGIG (reference sequence). Trimming took 0 bases from V and 1 from J, leaving 7 bases between them. CDR3 in amino acids: CAWSVAASYEQYF. The CDR3 DNA reads TGTGCCTGGAGTGTTGCAGCGTCCTACGAGCAGTACTTC.

The genes are TRBV27 and TRBJ2-1, with 9 bases identical to TRBD2. Trimming removed 6 bases from V and 12 bases from J; junction bases left unmatched: 12. CDR1 and CDR2 from the germline V gene are MNHEY and SMNVEV (reference sequence). The CDR3 loop spans 14 amino acids. For the CDR3, the DNA is TGTGCCAGCAGAAGACAAAGCGGGGGGCGTGGGCAGTTCTTC. Translating it yields CASRRQSGGRGQFF.

This chain links TRBV9 with TRBJ2-7; TRBD2 agrees at 8 bases. V shed 5 bases, J shed 1 base, and the junction held 5 bases outside the gene matches. Germline V gene lookup returns CDR1 SGDLS and CDR2 YYNGEE. The length of the CDR3 is 14 residues. In DNA form, the CDR3 reads TGTGCCAGCAGTCGGGGCGGGAGGTCCTACGAGCAGTACTTC. It specifies CASSRGGRSYEQYF.

This chain connects TRBV20-1 to TRBJ1-1; D is ambiguous. There are 11 residues in the CDR3. Germline-derived CDR1 and CDR2 are DFQATT and SNEGSKA (reference sequence). V dropped 7 bases and J dropped 6 bases, with 12 bases sitting between them. CDR3 loop: CSGGSPPEAFF. The CDR3 nucleotides are TGCAGTGGCGGCAGCCCGCCTGAAGCTTTCTTT.

This clone was seen just once. This chain uses TRBV7-2 with TRBJ2-2; D may be TRBD1 (6 bases). V gave up 3 bases and J gave up 3 bases, with 11 bases separating them. This CDR3 is built from 15 residues. The germline V gene has CDR1 SGHTA and CDR2 FQGNSA. In nucleotides, the CDR3 is TGTGCCAGCAGCTTTCGCAGGGGCGACACCGGGGAGCTGTTTTTT. This gives the protein CASSFRRGDTGELFF.

The chain combines TRBV2 with TRBJ2-1; TRBD2 aligns across 8 bases. The length of the CDR3 is 16 residues. Germline CDR1 reads SNHLY; CDR2 reads FYNNEI. V lost 3 bases, J lost 5 bases, and 9 bases stayed unmatched. The CDR3 spells CASSDSPGLGNNEQFF. CDR3 bases: TGTGCCAGCAGTGATTCTCCGGGACTAGGGAACAATGAGCAGTTCTTC. The variable domain in full, completed from reference TRBV2 and TRBJ2-1, reads EPEVTQTPSHQVTQMGQEVILRCVPISNHLYFYWYRQILGQKVEFLVSFYNNEISEKSEIFDDQFSVERPDGSNFTLKIRSTKLEDSAMYFCASSDSPGLGNNEQFFGPGTRLTVL.

The chain links TRBV18 to TRBJ1-1, with 8 bases matching TRBD1. V was clipped by 3 bases and J by 4 bases; unmatched bases: 4. The CDR3 loop spans 14 amino acids. CDR1 and CDR2 from the germline V gene are KGHSH and LQKENI. The CDR3 coding sequence is TGTGCCAGCTCACCGCAAGGACAGGGCACTGAAGCTTTCTTT. Encoded protein: CASSPQGQGTEAFF. The complete variable domain, with remaining parts taken from reference TRBV18 and TRBJ1-1, reads NAGVMQNPRHLVRRRGQEARLRCSPMKGHSHVYWYRQLPEEGLKFMVYLQKENIIDESGMPKERFSAEFPKEGPSILRIQQVVRGDSAAYFCASSPQGQGTEAFFGQGTRLTVV.

J is TRBJ2-1 and V is TRBV5-6; D may be TRBD1 (6 bases). CDR1 is SGHDT and CDR2 is YYEEEE in the germline V gene. The CDR3 totals 16 residues. The V end lost 0 bases, the J end lost 0 bases, and 10 bases lay between the germline ends. CDR3 nucleotide sequence: TGTGCCAGCAGCTTGGAGGGGGTAAGCTCCTACAATGAGCAGTTCTTC. As protein: CASSLEGVSSYNEQFF.

The rearrangement links TRBV9 to TRBJ2-7; 9 bases align to TRBD2. The CDR3 sequence is 15 residues long. Per the germline V gene, CDR1 is SGDLS and CDR2 is YYNGEE. The junction had 6 bases not matched to a gene; V was cut back by 0 bases and J by 5 bases. CDR3 in amino acids: CASSVESSGSHEQYF. For the CDR3, the DNA is TGTGCCAGCAGCGTAGAAAGTAGCGGGAGCCACGAGCAGTACTTC. Together with reference TRBV9 and TRBJ2-7, the CDR3 gives the full variable domain: DSGVTQTPKHLITATGQRVTLRCSPRSGDLSVYWYQQSLDQGLQFLIQYYNGEERAKGNILERFSAQQFPDLHSELNLSSLELGDSALYFCASSVESSGSHEQYFGPGTRLTVT.

This chain connects TRBV6-5 to TRBJ1-1; D is ambiguous. This CDR3 has 13 amino acids. CDR1 is MNHEY, CDR2 SVGAGI, per germline. V lost 6 bases and J 1 base, leaving 9 bases between the germline ends. CDR3 nucleotide sequence: TGTGCCAGCAGGCGGGGTAGGAACACTGAAGCTTTCTTT. This translates into CASRRGRNTEAFF.

J is TRBJ1-1 and V is TRBV7-6; D gene uncertain. The ends were cut back, 5 bases at V and 5 bases at J, with 12 bases in the middle. The CDR3 consists of 13 residues. The V gene's germline CDR1 is SGHVS and CDR2 FNYEAQ. This chain's CDR3 is CASSPRRGTEAFF. The CDR3 DNA reads as TGTGCCAGCAGCCCTCGCCGGGGTACTGAAGCTTTCTTT.

CDR3 sequence: CASQTQGNSNQPQHF. CDR3 DNA sequence: TGTGCCAGCCAGACTCAGGGGAATAGCAATCAGCCCCAGCATTTT. The rearrangement links TRBV19 to TRBJ1-5, with D possibly being TRBD1 (6 bases). The CDR3 has 15 amino acids. The germline V gene encodes CDR1 LNHDA and CDR2 SQIVND (reference sequence). The germline V and J ends were trimmed by 9 bases and 0 bases, with 15 bases remaining between them.

The CDR3 region has the DNA TGTGCCAGCAGTGAAGCATCAGCCAGGTGGACCCAGTACTTC. Its translation is CASSEASARWTQYF. The chain carries TRBV2 and TRBJ2-5; D is ambiguous. Germline assignment: CDR1 SNHLY and CDR2 FYNNEI. V dropped 0 bases and J dropped 7 bases, with 12 bases sitting between them. The CDR3 contains 14 residues.

The chain joins TRBV6-5 to TRBJ1-5, with a tentative D call TRBD1 (6 bases). This CDR3 is built from 15 residues. Trimming removed 6 bases at V and 6 bases at J, with 18 bases between. Germline loops: CDR1 MNHEY, CDR2 SVGAGI. The CDR3 DNA reads as TGTGCCAGCAGCGTGAACAGGGTGACGGGTCAGCCCCAGCATTTT. Its protein product is CASSVNRVTGQPQHF.

This clone turned up a few times. This chain joins TRBV10-3 and TRBJ2-7; 8 positions agree with TRBD1. Germline CDR1 and CDR2: ENHRY and SYGVKD. This CDR3 is 12 amino acids long. V gave up 10 bases and J gave up 2 bases; unmatched junction bases: 4. This CDR3 reads CASWDRPYEQYF. The DNA of the CDR3 is TGTGCCAGCTGGGACAGGCCCTACGAGCAGTACTTC.

The chain combines TRBV27 with TRBJ1-6; TRBD1 matches at 10 bases. Germline V gene data show CDR1 as MNHEY and CDR2 as SMNVEV (reference sequence). The ends lost 4 bases at V and 11 bases at J; junction bases unmatched: 17. The CDR3 spans 18 residues. The CDR3 spells CASSSRQGAFLVPPPLHF. CDR3 DNA sequence: TGTGCCAGCAGTTCACGACAGGGGGCGTTTCTGGTCCCGCCACCCCTCCACTTT.

The V and J genes are TRBV7-8 and TRBJ2-5; maybe TRBD2 (6 bases). V gave up 1 base and J gave up 1 base, with 13 bases separating them. Germline lookup yields CDR1 SGHVS and CDR2 FQNEAQ. This CDR3 region has 16 residues. The CDR3, as DNA: TGTGCCAGCAGCTTAGAAGGCAGTAGCGGCCAAGAGACCCAGTACTTC. Its translation is CASSLEGSSGQETQYF. Looking up the rest from reference TRBV7-8 and TRBJ2-5 gives the full variable domain: GAGVSQSPRYKVAKRGQDVALRCDPISGHVSLFWYQQALGQGPEFLTYFQNEAQLDKSGLPSDRFFAERPEGSVSTLKIQRTQQEDSAVYLCASSLEGSSGQETQYFGPGTRLLVL.